This TCR beta chain appears in the sequencing data of a study of blood T cells in healthy people across ages. Germline V gene sequence: CDR1 MGHRA, CDR2 YSYEKL. This CDR3 has 17 residues. Trimming took 1 base from V and 0 from J, leaving 16 bases between them. About this clonotype: Its matching antigen is unknown.

Sample-barcoded 5' priming and a J-beta primer mix drove a second PCR of 7 to 11 cycles. TCRdb redid the calling of the 5' RACE reads with MiXCR, one entry per CDR3 protein. The table shows around 1.5 million distinct CDR3 sequences, with around 39% occurring only once. Points from the study as a whole: Long-lived donors carried more naive CD4+ cells and greater diversity than aged donors.

Sequencing input: blood. The sequence came from a woman between 18 and 30 years old in good health. The chain joins TRBV4-1 to TRBJ2-7; D possibly corresponds to TRBD1 (6 bases). This CDR3 is CASSQGLQGSVSYEQYF. The CDR3, as DNA: TGCGCCAGCAGCCAAGGGCTACAGGGCTCTGTCTCCTACGAGCAGTACTTC.